This T cell receptor (beta chain) was identified during a study of CD4 T cells in relation to SARS-CoV-2 and coronaviruses. Overall study context: The negative reference was HIV-1 Nef peptide pool or peptide-free culture. Crossreactive spike epitopes shared across donors were mapped to their HLA restriction.

The CDR3 has 12 residues. The V end lost 0 bases, the J end lost 4 bases, and 4 bases lay between the germline ends. Germline CDR1 reads SGHNT; CDR2 reads YYREEE (reference sequence). On this clone: Its specificity is not known.

Before the COVID-19 pandemic, during about 2011-2019, CD4+ T cells were taken from unexposed donors. Isolation of CD4+ T cells took place after approximately 10 days in culture. Unexposed-donor CD4+ T cells were probed with SARS-CoV-2 S/N and four cold-coronavirus spikes, cells permitting. Assay: immunoSEQ multiplex PCR; the TCRdb copy retains only in-frame clones and omits some. The sample contains about 24,000 clones, about 75% of which appear only once. The receptor was derived from a human donor in good health. The gene calls are TRBV5-4 and TRBJ1-2; D not certain. The sequenced sample consisted of CD4+ T cells from PBMCs, cultured in vitro. CDR3 nucleotides: TGTGCCAGCAGCTTGGACAGCTATGGCTACACCTTC. It is translated as CASSLDSYGYTF.